This TCR beta chain was recovered during a study of blood T cell repertoires in COVID-19. Study as a whole: Acute-phase and convalescent COVID-19 samples originated in the United States, Italy and Spain.

Assay used: immunoSEQ multiplex PCR; TCRdb lists only in-frame clones, some missing. The data contain around 230,000 clones, around 83% of them seen just once; the ten biggest clones take up roughly 10%. Material for sequencing was peripheral blood. The TCR comes from an elderly woman with acute or convalescent COVID-19.

CDR3 nucleotide sequence: TGTGCCAGCAGGCTAGCGGGGGCCCTCTACAATGAGCAGTTCTTC. Translation gives CASRLAGALYNEQFF. The chain has TRBV27 and TRBJ2-1, with 10 bases identical to TRBD2. The germline V gene encodes CDR1 MNHEY and CDR2 SMNVEV (reference sequence). V gave up 6 bases and J gave up 3 bases; unmatched junction bases: 5. This CDR3 comprises 15 residues.